These 21 T cell receptor beta chains were all obtained from the same sample, sequenced in a study of blood T cells in healthy people across ages. A J-beta primer mix and a sample-barcoded 5' primer were used in a second PCR of about 6 to 12 cycles. In TCRdb, the 5' RACE reads were re-called with MiXCR into one record per CDR3 protein. The table records approximately 690,000 distinct CDR3 sequences, over 40% of them present only once. Input material: blood. The receptors were gathered from a man older than 75 in good health.

This sequence joins TRBV2 and TRBJ2-2; 10 nucleotides agree with TRBD2. The CDR3 has 15 amino acids. CDR1 is SNHLY, CDR2 FYNNEI, per germline. V lost 6 bases and J lost 6; bases outside the gene matches: 7. CDR3 DNA sequence: TGTGCCAGCAGAGAGATAGCGGGGGGCCCCGGGGAGCTGTTTTTT. This translates into CASREIAGGPGELFF. Full variable domain (rest looked up from reference TRBV2 and TRBJ2-2): EPEVTQTPSHQVTQMGQEVILRCVPISNHLYFYWYRQILGQKVEFLVSFYNNEISEKSEIFDDQFSVERPDGSNFTLKIRSTKLEDSAMYFCASREIAGGPGELFFGEGSRLTVL.

This clonotype was detected a few times. The chain carries TRBV24-1 and TRBJ2-7, with D perhaps TRBD1 or TRBD2 (5 bases each). Germline V gene data show CDR1 as KGHDR and CDR2 as SFDVKD. The CDR3 is 15 residues long. The V gene lost 3 bases and the J gene lost 1 base, with 12 bases spanning the gap. CDR3 protein: CATSDPGRGSYEQYF. For the CDR3, the DNA is TGTGCCACCAGTGATCCAGGGAGAGGTTCCTACGAGCAGTACTTC.

The V gene is TRBV12-3 or TRBV12-4, the J gene TRBJ2-1; 8 bases match TRBD2. CDR3 size: 16 residues. V shed 3 bases, J shed 9 bases, and the junction held 13 bases outside the gene matches. The CDR3 protein is CASSLEQVGRAVEQFF. DNA of the CDR3: TGTGCCAGCAGTTTGGAACAGGTCGGGAGGGCCGTTGAGCAGTTCTTC.

The rearrangement joins TRBV20-1 to TRBJ2-1; 7 bases are shared with TRBD1. Germline CDR1 is DFQATT and CDR2 is SNEGSKA (reference sequence). The junction had 7 bases not matched to a gene; V was cut back by 5 bases and J by 0 bases. The CDR3 is made up of 15 amino acids. The CDR3 DNA follows: TGCAGTGCTCATCAGGGGGAGAGCTCCTACAATGAGCAGTTCTTC. Translating it yields CSAHQGESSYNEQFF.

The V gene is TRBV5-1, the J gene TRBJ2-1; no clear D gene. The CDR3 totals 15 residues. In germline, CDR1 is SGHRS, CDR2 YFSETQ. Between the trimmed V and J ends, which lost 0 bases and 5 bases, there was a span of 12 bases. CDR3 in DNA: TGCGCCAGCAGCTTGGACCTTCGGGCCCACAATGAGCAGTTCTTC. This sequence encodes CASSLDLRAHNEQFF.

This clonotype has a handful of counts. This rearrangement joins TRBV6-2 or TRBV6-3 to TRBJ2-4; TRBD2 agrees at 8 bases. This CDR3 is 18 amino acids long. Trimming cost V 1 base and J 5 bases; bases outside gene matches: 13. Germline values: CDR1 MNHEY, CDR2 SVGEGT. Here the CDR3 reads CASSYYFGAGEGQNIQYF. Written as DNA, the CDR3 is TGTGCCAGCAGTTACTATTTCGGAGCGGGAGAAGGTCAAAACATTCAGTACTTC.

This clonotype was counted at least ten times. The chain is built from TRBV7-2 and TRBJ1-4; maybe TRBD1 (6 bases). V lost 4 bases and J lost 4, with 10 bases in between. The germline V gene has CDR1 SGHTA and CDR2 FQGNSA. This CDR3 region has 14 residues. CDR3 DNA: TGTGCCAGCAGCTCCAGGGGTGGTAATGAAAAACTGTTTTTT. Amino acid sequence: CASSSRGGNEKLFF.

The chain is built from TRBV6-2 or TRBV6-3 and TRBJ1-2, with a weak D call TRBD1 (5 bases). V gave up 7 bases and J gave up 6 bases, with 18 bases separating them. The germline CDR1 and CDR2 sequences are MNHEY and SVGEGT. This CDR3 is 14 amino acids long. The CDR3 DNA reads TGTGCCAGCACCGGGACTTCGCCGGGGAATGGCTACACCTTC. Its translation: CASTGTSPGNGYTF.

J is TRBJ1-5 and V is TRBV7-9, with D perhaps TRBD1 (6 bases). This CDR3 spans 15 amino acids. CDR1 is SEHNR, CDR2 FQNEAQ, per germline (reference sequence). Trimming stripped 5 bases from V and 0 bases from J, with 11 bases between. DNA of the CDR3: TGTGCCAGCAGCAGGACAGCTTATAGCAATCAGCCCCAGCATTTT. Protein sequence: CASSRTAYSNQPQHF.

The CDR3 region is CATSDPLSSYNEQYF. In nucleotides, the CDR3 is TGTGCCACCAGTGATCCCCTAAGCTCCTACAATGAGCAGTACTTC. J is TRBJ2-1 and V is TRBV24-1; D uncertain. The DNA matches TRBJ2-7 better at its end, which makes the J call doubtful. This CDR3 spans 15 amino acids. Germline CDR1 KGHDR, CDR2 SFDVKD.

The rearrangement uses TRBV6-2 or TRBV6-3 and TRBJ2-1; D is unresolved. The CDR3 covers 15 residues. The germline V and J ends were trimmed by 4 bases and 3 bases, with 13 bases remaining between them. The germline CDR1 and CDR2 sequences are MNHEY and SVGEGT. Written as DNA, the CDR3 is TGTGCCAGCAGTTCCGGACGAGCCCTCTACAATGAGCAGTTCTTC. It is translated as CASSSGRALYNEQFF.

This chain joins TRBV6-2 or TRBV6-3 and TRBJ2-5, with D maybe TRBD1 (6 bases). Near its end, the DNA agrees better with TRBJ2-7, so the J call may be wrong. CDR1 and CDR2 (germline): MNHEY, SVGEGT. The length of the CDR3 is 15 residues. DNA of the CDR3: TGTGCCAGCAGTTACGGACAAGGGGGAGCCTACGAGCAGTACTTC. Its translation is CASSYGQGGAYEQYF.

This chain links TRBV29-1 with TRBJ2-3; D unclear. Germline values: CDR1 SQVTM, CDR2 ANQGSEA. This CDR3 has 14 amino acids. V was shortened by 5 bases and J by 5 bases, with 17 bases between the two germline ends. In nucleotides, the CDR3 is TGCAGCGTTACCGTTGATAGGGCGAAAGATACGCAGTATTTT. This codes for CSVTVDRAKDTQYF.

This clonotype has a count of ten or more. This sequence joins TRBV5-6 and TRBJ2-1; TRBD2 is a possible D gene (6 bases). The V gene lost 2 bases and the J gene lost 0 bases, with 12 bases spanning the gap. Germline CDR1 and CDR2: SGHDT and YYEEEE. This CDR3 is built from 16 residues. CDR3 region: CASSFRGISSYNEQFF. CDR3 in DNA: TGTGCCAGCAGCTTCCGGGGGATAAGCTCCTACAATGAGCAGTTCTTC.

The sample holds a few counts of this clonotype. J is TRBJ2-5 and V is TRBV3-1; D call uncertain. The germline V gene encodes CDR1 LGHDT and CDR2 YNNKEL (reference sequence). V was clipped by 2 bases and J by 7 bases, with 11 bases between them. The length of the CDR3 is 13 residues. CDR3 in amino acids: CASSQSGRRTQYF. CDR3 nucleotide sequence: TGTGCCAGCAGCCAATCAGGTCGCCGGACCCAGTACTTC.

Only a few counts were recorded for this clonotype. The rearrangement joins TRBV5-1 to TRBJ2-1; D is possibly TRBD2 (6 bases). Germline CDR1 SGHRS, CDR2 YFSETQ. Trimming pared 4 bases from V and 8 bases from J, leaving 16 bases between. The CDR3 is made up of 14 amino acids. For the CDR3, the DNA is TGCGCCAGCAGCGAGGGCGGGACCCTCCATGAGCAGTTCTTC. As protein: CASSEGGTLHEQFF.

J is TRBJ1-2 and V is TRBV11-2, with TRBD1 matching over 10 bases. Germline CDR1 SGHAT, CDR2 FQNNGV. The CDR3 has 15 residues. With V trimmed by 2 bases and J by 8 bases, 8 bases remained unmatched. CDR3 sequence reads: CASSLRGTGVGGYTF. CDR3 nucleotide sequence: TGTGCCAGCAGCTTAAGAGGGACAGGGGTCGGCGGCTACACCTTC.

This clonotype has just a few counts. The chain couples TRBV20-1 to TRBJ1-1; unclear D gene. Germline V gene lookup returns CDR1 DFQATT and CDR2 SNEGSKA (reference sequence). Trimming removed 2 bases from V and 3 bases from J, with 4 bases in between. The CDR3 spans 11 residues. CDR3 coding DNA: TGCAGTGCTAGAAAGGACACTGAAGCTTTCTTT. This encodes CSARKDTEAFF.

The chain recombines TRBV7-2 with TRBJ2-7; TRBD2 might be the D (6 bases). CDR3 length: 13 amino acids. Germline assignment: CDR1 SGHTA and CDR2 FQGNSA. Trimming cost V 5 bases and J 4 bases, with 12 bases left between them. The CDR3 region is CASSPSSGYEQYF. CDR3 DNA: TGTGCCAGCAGCCCCTCGAGCGGGTACGAGCAGTACTTC.

This chain links TRBV5-5 with TRBJ2-1; D not certain. V was shortened by 0 bases and J by 0 bases, with 7 bases between the two germline ends. Per germline, CDR1 SGHKS and CDR2 YYEKEE (reference sequence). This CDR3 spans 15 amino acids. DNA of the CDR3: TGTGCCAGCAGCTTGGCCCGCAACTCCTACAATGAGCAGTTCTTC. This codes for CASSLARNSYNEQFF.

This clonotype has a single count. The V and J genes are TRBV10-1 and TRBJ2-5, with D perhaps matching TRBD1 (5 bases). CDR1 is WNHNN and CDR2 is SYGVQD in the germline V gene (reference sequence). The CDR3 spans 17 residues. The ends were cut back, 5 bases at V and 11 bases at J, with 30 bases in the middle. The CDR3 sequence is CASSYSSTLWGDYEQYF. Written as DNA, the CDR3 is TGCGCCAGCAGTTACTCCTCGACCCTGTGGGGCGATTATGAGCAGTACTTC.